This T cell receptor beta chain stems from a study of blood T cells in healthy people across ages. The CDR3 contains 15 residues. Germline CDR1 is MNHEY and CDR2 is SVGEGT. Trimming at V came to 4 bases and at J to 4 bases, leaving 5 bases not matched to a gene. Primed by a sample-barcoded 5' primer and a J-beta primer mix, a second PCR proceeded for about 7 to 12 cycles. TCRdb re-derived calls from the 5' RACE reads in MiXCR, one entry per CDR3 protein. This sample yields hundreds of thousands of distinct CDR3 sequences, of which roughly 64% are seen a single time; approximately 20% belongs to the top ten.

The chain employs TRBV6-2 or TRBV6-3 and TRBJ2-1, with TRBD2 matching over 9 bases. This clonotype was obtained from a young man in good health. The sequenced sample consisted of blood. The DNA of the CDR3 is TGTGCCAGCAGTTTAGCGGGGGAACCGTACAATGAGCAGTTCTTC. Amino acid sequence: CASSLAGEPYNEQFF.